A selection of T cell receptor beta chains follows, all from one sample in a study of T cell repertoires in cytomegalovirus infection. TCRdb re-called the reads through MiXCR, storing one row per CDR3 protein. This sample has more than 250,000 distinct CDR3 sequences, with just under 25% found just once. The antigens for these receptors are not known. The sample consisted of cultured PBMCs, taken from culture after CMV antigen stimulation. These receptor sequences come from a human donor in good health (CMV status not recorded). Some clones in this sample may be carry-over from other donors' samples. Each CDR3 is given with its conserved first and last residue. D genes are given only for firm matches. Clone size is given for some rows only: seen once, a few or many times, or a class if the clone is expanded.

D gene	clone size	J gene	V gene	CDR3 protein	CDR3 DNA
TRBD2	-	TRBJ2-1	TRBV6-2/TRBV6-3	CASSRTSGRYNEQFF	TGTGCCAGCAGTCGGACTAGCGGGAGATACAATGAGCAGTTCTTC
-	many	TRBJ2-2	TRBV7-2	CASSPRMVGWNGELFF	TGTGCCAGCAGCCCCCGGATGGTGGGGTGGAACGGGGAGCTGTTTTTT
-	many	TRBJ1-6	TRBV19	CASSIGSDSPLHF	TGTGCCAGTAGTATCGGTTCCGATTCACCCCTCCACTTT
TRBD2	-	TRBJ2-3	TRBV6-2/TRBV6-3	CASSYFSGSRTDTQYF	TGTGCCAGCAGTTACTTTAGCGGGAGCCGCACAGATACGCAGTATTTT
TRBD1	-	TRBJ1-1	TRBV5-1	CASSAGTGGANTEAFF	TGCGCCAGCAGCGCCGGGACAGGGGGCGCGAACACTGAAGCTTTCTTT
-	many	TRBJ1-3	TRBV4-1	CASSQDSRAFSGNTIYF	TGCGCCAGCAGCCAAGACTCCAGGGCCTTCTCTGGAAACACCATATATTTT
TRBD1	-	TRBJ1-2	TRBV6-2/TRBV6-3	CASSSIPGTGSYGYTF	TGTGCCAGCAGTTCCATCCCGGGGACAGGGAGCTATGGCTACACCTTC
TRBD2	few	TRBJ2-3	TRBV7-3	CASSRTSGRSADTQYF	TGTGCCAGCAGCCGGACTAGCGGGAGAAGCGCAGATACGCAGTATTTT
-	-	TRBJ2-2	TRBV7-6	CASSSLDDNTGELFF	TGTGCCAGCAGCTCGTTAGACGACAACACCGGGGAGCTGTTTTTT
-	-	TRBJ1-3	TRBV2	CARRESSGNTIYF	TGTGCCAGAAGAGAGAGCTCTGGAAACACCATATATTTT
-	few	TRBJ2-1	TRBV6-6	CASSYGISLISYNEQFF	TGTGCCAGCAGTTACGGGATTAGCCTTATCAGTTACAATGAGCAGTTCTTC
TRBD1	few	TRBJ1-2	TRBV20-1	CSSRTGANYGYTF	TGCAGTTCTCGGACAGGAGCTAACTATGGCTACACCTTC
-	few	TRBJ2-1	TRBV10-3	CAIISRGWGYNEQFF	TGTGCCATAATATCCCGGGGATGGGGTTACAATGAGCAGTTCTTC
TRBD1	few	TRBJ2-7	TRBV24-1	CATSAGDSSYEQYF	TGTGCCACCAGTGCCGGGGACAGTTCCTACGAGCAGTACTTC
TRBD1	-	TRBJ1-1	TRBV4-3	CASSQDSRTGTEAFF	TGCGCCAGCAGCCAAGATAGCAGGACAGGAACTGAAGCTTTCTTT
-	-	TRBJ1-3	TRBV20-1	CSARDDFNPSGNTIYF	TGCAGTGCTAGAGATGATTTCAACCCCTCTGGAAACACCATATATTTT
-	few	TRBJ1-4	TRBV12-3/TRBV12-4	CASSPGQLLPLLFF	TGTGCCAGCAGTCCAGGACAGCTTCTCCCTCTGCTGTTTTTT
-	few	TRBJ1-1	TRBV12-3/TRBV12-4	CASSFPPGNTEAFF	TGTGCCAGCAGTTTCCCGCCGGGAAACACTGAAGCTTTCTTT
-	-	TRBJ2-5	TRBV27	CASSRWTGETQYF	TGTGCCAGCAGCCGATGGACTGGAGAGACCCAGTACTTC
-	-	TRBJ2-3	TRBV27	CASSLQRPSVLNTDTQYF	TGTGCCAGCAGTTTACAGCGTCCTTCAGTACTGAACACAGATACGCAGTATTTT
-	few	TRBJ2-6	TRBV19	CASSITVSGANVLTF	TGTGCCAGTAGTATTACAGTCTCCGGGGCCAACGTCCTGACTTTC
TRBD2	-	TRBJ2-5	TRBV2	CASSEALPGRQETQYF	TGTGCCAGCAGTGAAGCGCTTCCCGGGAGGCAAGAGACCCAGTACTTC
TRBD2	many	TRBJ2-3	TRBV7-8	CASSPSLAGDTQYF	TGTGCCAGCAGCCCGTCATTAGCGGGTGATACGCAGTATTTT
-	-	TRBJ2-3	TRBV12-3/TRBV12-4	CASSLSWDTQYF	TGTGCCAGCAGTTTGAGTTGGGATACGCAGTATTTT
-	-	TRBJ2-5	TRBV20-1	CSARRSGSETQYF	TGCAGTGCCCGACGGTCGGGTTCAGAGACCCAGTACTTC
-	many	TRBJ1-5	TRBV30	CAWSPTFNQPQHF	TGTGCCTGGAGTCCCACGTTTAATCAGCCCCAGCATTTT
-	few	TRBJ1-5	TRBV7-8	CASSLEAVLPYQPQHF	TGTGCCAGCAGCTTAGAGGCAGTCTTGCCTTATCAGCCCCAGCATTTT
TRBD2	few	TRBJ2-1	TRBV7-9	CASSLSGGRNEQFF	TGTGCCAGCAGCTTATCGGGGGGTAGGAATGAGCAGTTCTTC
TRBD1	few	TRBJ1-6	TRBV6-5	CASSYRGQGGGSPLHF	TGTGCCAGCAGTTACCGGGGACAGGGCGGTGGGTCACCCCTCCACTTT
-	many	TRBJ1-1	TRBV7-9	CASSLNGGAGHTEAFF	TGTGCCAGCAGCTTAAATGGGGGGGCCGGGCACACTGAAGCTTTCTTT
-	-	TRBJ2-1	TRBV11-2	CASSLDPAAYNEQFF	TGTGCCAGCAGCTTAGATCCAGCGGCCTACAATGAGCAGTTCTTC
TRBD1	-	TRBJ2-7	TRBV6-8	CASSLRQGLEQYF	TGTGCCAGCAGTCTCCGACAGGGGCTCGAGCAGTACTTC
-	-	TRBJ2-1	TRBV7-8	CASSLSEVVVEPFF	TGTGCCAGCAGCCTCTCGGAAGTAGTAGTTGAGCCGTTCTTC
-	many	TRBJ2-2	TRBV7-2	CASSWGSLITGELFF	TGTGCCAGCAGCTGGGGATCCCTGATAACCGGGGAGCTGTTTTTT
TRBD2	once	TRBJ2-1	TRBV11-2	CASSPLAGARNEQFF	TGTGCCAGCAGCCCACTAGCGGGAGCCCGTAATGAGCAGTTCTTC
-	-	TRBJ1-1	TRBV7-9	CASSSAARNTEAFF	TGTGCCAGCAGCTCGGCGGCCAGAAACACTGAAGCTTTCTTT
-	-	TRBJ1-3	TRBV4-3	CASSQDSGSGNTIYF	TGCGCCAGCAGCCAAGATTCGGGCTCTGGAAACACCATATATTTT
-	-	TRBJ2-7	TRBV4-1	CASSPTHLEARIEQYF	TGCGCCAGCAGCCCTACTCACCTAGAAGCACGGATCGAGCAGTACTTC
-	-	TRBJ1-4	TRBV6-8	CASSYSEGGGLFF	TGTGCCAGCAGTTACTCGGAGGGAGGCGGACTGTTTTTT
TRBD1	few	TRBJ1-2	TRBV7-2	CASSFLGQGNYGYTF	TGTGCCAGCAGCTTCTTGGGACAGGGTAACTATGGCTACACCTTC
TRBD1	-	TRBJ2-3	TRBV5-6	CASSAKWDRTRDTQYF	TGTGCCAGCAGCGCGAAATGGGACAGAACAAGAGATACGCAGTATTTT
TRBD1	few	TRBJ2-7	TRBV7-2	CASTRDRDGEQYF	TGTGCCAGCACCCGGGACAGGGACGGCGAGCAGTACTTC
-	once	TRBJ2-1	TRBV6-2/TRBV6-3	CASNGGPYNEQFF	TGTGCCAGCAACGGGGGGCCCTACAATGAGCAGTTCTTC
TRBD1	few	TRBJ1-1	TRBV29-1	CSVGLGTGNTEAFF	TGCAGCGTGGGTCTTGGGACAGGGAACACTGAAGCTTTCTTT
-	-	TRBJ1-1	TRBV9	CASSVPSDRSWDTEAFF	TGTGCCAGCAGCGTACCCTCTGACAGGTCCTGGGACACTGAAGCTTTCTTT
TRBD2	few	TRBJ2-1	TRBV7-2	CASSLVAGTSGMGNEQFF	TGTGCCAGCAGCTTAGTCGCCGGGACTAGCGGGATGGGCAATGAGCAGTTCTTC